This record covers a single T cell receptor (beta chain). The target antigen is unknown. This sample is drawn from a study of CD8+ T cells in alopecia areata. The wider study: Among treated patients, severity was scored by affected scalp area percentage.

General study results and limits: Scalp clonality and expanded CD8+ clones among the top 100 fell significantly with tofacitinib.

Extracted from the samples, RNA was reverse transcribed into cDNA to serve as the sequencing template. Generated by immunoSEQ multiplex PCR, the TCRdb table keeps only in-frame clones and is missing some. The sample holds under 200,000 clones, around three fifths seen once. The treatment was: oral pan-JAK inhibitor, 5-10 mg twice daily. Lesional scalp punch biopsies and peripheral blood were collected from alopecia areata patients. The CDR3 spans 13 residues. The germline V gene has CDR1 SGHRS and CDR2 YFSETQ. Trimming took off 5 bases at V and 6 bases at J, with 9 bases between the two ends. This TCR came from a human donor with alopecia areata. The chain uses TRBV5-1 and TRBJ1-6; no firm D call. The specimen was CD4+ T cells sorted from blood, collected at week 24, from a patient treated with tofacitinib. The CDR3 spells CASSSWANSPLHF. The DNA for the CDR3 is TGCGCCAGCAGTAGTTGGGCTAATTCACCCCTCCACTTT.